This T cell receptor (beta chain) was sequenced during a study of CD8+CD57+ T cells in acquired aplastic anemia. Study observations and caveats: CD8+ Simpson's diversity in patients was not significantly different from that in controls.

For sequencing, patients were chosen who had shown expansion of CD8+CD57+ cells by flow cytometry. Germline loops: CDR1 SEHNR, CDR2 FQNEAQ (reference sequence). Between the trimmed V and J ends, which lost 4 bases and 2 bases, there was a span of 14 bases. This CDR3 is 15 amino acids long. Turning to this clonotype: What it binds is not known.

Researchers used genomic DNA as the template to profile TCR beta VDJ and CDR3. TCRdb recomputed calls from the reads with MiXCR, one row per CDR3 protein. Among about 98,000 distinct CDR3 sequences, about 67% were seen once, and the ten largest hold more than 55%. This receptor was obtained from a human donor with aplastic anemia. The chain has TRBV7-9 and TRBJ2-5; D gene uncertain. Specimen: sorted CD4+, CD8+, or CD8+CD57+ T cells (not recorded which) from PBMCs. The chain's CDR3 is CASSSPGRLQETQYF. The CDR3 nucleotides read TGTGCCAGCAGCTCACCCGGACGGTTACAAGAGACCCAGTACTTC.